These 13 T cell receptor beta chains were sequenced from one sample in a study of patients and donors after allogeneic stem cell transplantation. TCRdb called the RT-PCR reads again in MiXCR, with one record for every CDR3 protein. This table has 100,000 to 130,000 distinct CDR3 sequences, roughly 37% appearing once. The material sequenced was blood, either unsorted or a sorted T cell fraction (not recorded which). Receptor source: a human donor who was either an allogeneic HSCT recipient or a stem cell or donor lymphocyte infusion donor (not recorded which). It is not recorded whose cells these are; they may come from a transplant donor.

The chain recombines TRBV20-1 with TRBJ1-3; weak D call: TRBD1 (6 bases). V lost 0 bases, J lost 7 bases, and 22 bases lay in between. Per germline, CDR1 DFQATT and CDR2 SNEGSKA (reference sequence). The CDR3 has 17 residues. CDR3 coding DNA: TGCAGTGCTAGAGATCGATCAAGGGGGTCCCACGGGAACACCATATATTTT. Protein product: CSARDRSRGSHGNTIYF.

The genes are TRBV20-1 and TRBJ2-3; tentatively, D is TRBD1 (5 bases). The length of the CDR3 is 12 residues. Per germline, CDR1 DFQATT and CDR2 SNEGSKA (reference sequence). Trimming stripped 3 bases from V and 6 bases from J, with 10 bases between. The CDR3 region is CSARVRVDTQYF. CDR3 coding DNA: TGCAGTGCTAGGGTCAGGGTGGATACGCAGTATTTT.

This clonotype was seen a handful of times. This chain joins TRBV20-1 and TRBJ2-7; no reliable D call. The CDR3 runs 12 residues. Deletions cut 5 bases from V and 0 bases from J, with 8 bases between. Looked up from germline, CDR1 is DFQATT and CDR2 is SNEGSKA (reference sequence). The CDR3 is CSAEMASYEQYF. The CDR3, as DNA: TGCAGTGCTGAGATGGCCTCCTACGAGCAGTACTTC.

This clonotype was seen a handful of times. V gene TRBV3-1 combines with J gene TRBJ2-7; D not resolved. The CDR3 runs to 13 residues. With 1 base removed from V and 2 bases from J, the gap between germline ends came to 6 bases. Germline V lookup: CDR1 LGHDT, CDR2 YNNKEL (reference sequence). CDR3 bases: TGTGCCAGCAGCCAAGGGGCGGCCTACGAGCAGTACTTC. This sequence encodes CASSQGAAYEQYF.

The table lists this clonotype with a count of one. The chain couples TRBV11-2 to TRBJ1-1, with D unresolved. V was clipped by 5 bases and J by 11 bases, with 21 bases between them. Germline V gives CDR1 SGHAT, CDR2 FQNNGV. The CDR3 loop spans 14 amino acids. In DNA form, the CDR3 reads TGTGCCAGCAGCCAATTAAGGTTCGAGGGCTGGGCTTTCTTT. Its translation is CASSQLRFEGWAFF.

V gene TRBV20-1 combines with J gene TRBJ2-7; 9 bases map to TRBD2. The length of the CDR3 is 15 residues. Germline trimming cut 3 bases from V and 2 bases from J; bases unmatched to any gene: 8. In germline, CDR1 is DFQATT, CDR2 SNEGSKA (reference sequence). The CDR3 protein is CSASIGTSLPYEQYF. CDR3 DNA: TGCAGTGCTAGCATCGGGACTAGCCTCCCCTACGAGCAGTACTTC.

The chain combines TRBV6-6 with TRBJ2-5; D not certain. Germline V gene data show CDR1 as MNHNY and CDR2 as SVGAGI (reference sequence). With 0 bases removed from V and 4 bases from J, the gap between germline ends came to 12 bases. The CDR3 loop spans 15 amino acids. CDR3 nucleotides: TGTGCCAGCAGTTACTCTTTGCTGGAACGAGAGACCCAGTACTTC. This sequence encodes CASSYSLLERETQYF.

CDR3 residues: CASSMYRFQETQYF. Written as DNA, the CDR3 is TGTGCCAGCAGCATGTACAGGTTCCAAGAGACCCAGTACTTC. V gene TRBV6-2 or TRBV6-3 combines with J gene TRBJ2-5; maybe TRBD1 (5 bases). This CDR3 has 14 residues. Germline loops: CDR1 MNHEY, CDR2 SVGEGT. V was shortened by 6 bases and J by 1 base, with 12 bases between the two germline ends.

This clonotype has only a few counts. In DNA, the CDR3 is TGCGCCAGCAGCCAAGATTGGAGAGGAAGGTGGCCCCAGCATTTT. This sequence encodes CASSQDWRGRWPQHF. This chain connects TRBV4-3 to TRBJ1-5, with no clear D. Germline CDR1 is LGHNA and CDR2 is YSLEER. This CDR3 is 15 amino acids long. The V and J ends lost 0 bases and 9 bases respectively, with 15 bases between them.

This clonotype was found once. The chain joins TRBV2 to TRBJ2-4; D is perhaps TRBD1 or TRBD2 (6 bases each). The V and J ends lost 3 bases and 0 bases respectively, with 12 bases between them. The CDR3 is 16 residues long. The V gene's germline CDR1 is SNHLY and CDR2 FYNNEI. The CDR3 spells CASSDQGTLAKNIQYF. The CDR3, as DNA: TGTGCCAGCAGTGACCAGGGGACTTTAGCCAAAAACATTCAGTACTTC. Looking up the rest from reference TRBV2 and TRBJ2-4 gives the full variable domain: EPEVTQTPSHQVTQMGQEVILRCVPISNHLYFYWYRQILGQKVEFLVSFYNNEISEKSEIFDDQFSVERPDGSNFTLKIRSTKLEDSAMYFCASSDQGTLAKNIQYFGAGTRLSVL.

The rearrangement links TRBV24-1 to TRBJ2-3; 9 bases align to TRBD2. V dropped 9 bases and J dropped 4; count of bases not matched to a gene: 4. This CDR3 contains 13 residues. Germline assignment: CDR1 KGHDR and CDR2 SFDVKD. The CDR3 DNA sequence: TGTGCCACCGGGACTAGCAAGTCAGATACGCAGTATTTT. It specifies CATGTSKSDTQYF.

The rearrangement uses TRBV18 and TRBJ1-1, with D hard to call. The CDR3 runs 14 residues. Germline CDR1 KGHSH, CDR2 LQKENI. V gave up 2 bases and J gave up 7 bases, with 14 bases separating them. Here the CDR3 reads CASSPTAETNEAFF. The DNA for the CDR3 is TGTGCCAGCTCACCAACGGCAGAGACAAATGAAGCTTTCTTT.

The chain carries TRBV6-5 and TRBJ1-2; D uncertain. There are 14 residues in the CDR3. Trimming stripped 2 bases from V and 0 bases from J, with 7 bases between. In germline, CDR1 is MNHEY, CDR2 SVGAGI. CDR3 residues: CASSYRRTNYGYTF. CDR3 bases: TGTGCCAGCAGTTACCGCCGGACTAACTATGGCTACACCTTC.